The entry below gives a single TCR beta chain sequence along with its context. Its antigen remains unknown. CDR1 is MGHRA, CDR2 YSYEKL, per germline. There are 16 residues in the CDR3. The ends were cut back, 4 bases at V and 1 base at J, with 16 bases in the middle. Clones were read by immunoSEQ multiplex PCR, and TCRdb kept only the in-frame ones, dropping some. This sample yields about 1,800,000 clones, of which about 95% are seen a single time; 1.2% belongs to the top ten. This record belongs to a study of shared clonotypes between healthy human individuals. General study results and limits: The genetic and exposure-history diversity represented was limited by few donors. Rarefaction demonstrated incomplete sorted-subset sequencing despite large depth.

The naive CD8 fraction comprised CD45RO-negative cells positively selected for CCR7 and excluded terminally differentiated effector memory CD45RA+ cells. The sequence derives from a man younger than 35 in good health. Input material: naive CD8+ T cells sorted from blood. The chain has TRBV4-1 and TRBJ1-2, with TRBD1 as a possible D gene (6 bases). The CDR3: CASSPRGGEFNYGYTF. CDR3 DNA: TGCGCCAGCAGCCCACGAGGGGGAGAATTTAACTATGGCTACACCTTC.